These 8 T cell receptor beta chains came from one sample sequenced in a study of T cell changes during pregnancy in multiple sclerosis (dated by TCRdb to 2018 to 2020). Library preparation was by the immunoSEQ multiplex PCR assay. TCRdb carries this immuneACCESS record with in-frame sequences only. Its versions omit some clonotypes, under half of them owing to an unresolved V gene in the studies checked, with the rest unexplained. The sample contains tens of thousands of clones, roughly 90% of them found a single time. The ten largest make up roughly 0.9% of the sample. The sequenced sample was peripheral blood, obtained in the first trimester of pregnancy. These receptors were collected from a female donor in good health, enrolled as a control in a pregnancy study.

V and J are TRBV28 and TRBJ2-7, with 7 bases fitting TRBD2. This CDR3 spans 13 amino acids. Germline trimming cut 10 bases from V and 6 bases from J; bases unmatched to any gene: 12. From germline, CDR1 is MDHEN and CDR2 SYDVKM. The CDR3 protein is CATMGGTSGEQYF. In nucleotides, the CDR3 is TGTGCCACCATGGGGGGGACCTCAGGCGAGCAGTACTTC.

The chain combines TRBV29-1 with TRBJ1-4; perhaps TRBD1 as D (6 bases). The CDR3 contains 14 residues. V lost 6 bases to trimming and J lost 5 bases, with 16 bases between them. Looked up from germline, CDR1 is SQVTM and CDR2 is ANQGSEA. The CDR3 nucleotides are TGCAGCGTCGGCAAAGGACAGAGCAATGAAAAACTGTTTTTT. Translating gives CSVGKGQSNEKLFF.

The sample holds one count of this clone. The gene calls are TRBV29-1 and TRBJ1-4, with D perhaps TRBD1 (6 bases). The CDR3 is made up of 15 amino acids. The V gene's germline CDR1 is SQVTM and CDR2 ANQGSEA. The germline V and J ends were trimmed by 6 bases and 1 base, with 15 bases remaining between them. Written as DNA, the CDR3 is TGCAGCGTCCTCCAGGCAGGGGTAACTAATGAAAAACTGTTTTTT. Its translation is CSVLQAGVTNEKLFF.

This clone was picked up one time. The V gene is TRBV27, the J gene TRBJ2-3; 7 nucleotides agree with TRBD1. The CDR3 totals 16 residues. In germline, CDR1 is MNHEY, CDR2 SMNVEV (reference sequence). J was trimmed by 1 base and V by 5 bases; bases with no gene match: 9. In DNA, the CDR3 is TGTGCCAGCAGTCAACTAGACAGGGTCGGCACAGATACGCAGTATTTT. It is translated as CASSQLDRVGTDTQYF.

This clone was found many times. The rearrangement links TRBV6-1 to TRBJ1-4; D not resolved. This CDR3 spans 14 amino acids. Per the germline V gene, CDR1 is MNHNS and CDR2 is SASEGT. V lost 9 bases to trimming and J lost 6 bases, with 17 bases between them. CDR3 residues: CASGETDGYEKLFF. The CDR3 DNA follows: TGTGCCAGTGGGGAGACGGACGGGTATGAAAAACTGTTTTTT.

The rearrangement joins TRBV28 to TRBJ2-7, with 9 nucleotides matching TRBD1. The V gene's germline CDR1 is MDHEN and CDR2 SYDVKM. With V trimmed by 5 bases and J by 5 bases, 10 bases remained unmatched. The CDR3 has 15 amino acids. The CDR3 here is CASSTPGTGFHEQYF. As DNA, the CDR3 is TGTGCCAGCAGTACTCCCGGGACAGGGTTTCACGAGCAGTACTTC.

The chain combines TRBV5-1 with TRBJ2-7; D gene uncertain. Per the germline V gene, CDR1 is SGHRS and CDR2 is YFSETQ. The CDR3 covers 14 residues. V lost 4 bases and J 5 bases, leaving 16 bases between the germline ends. CDR3 in amino acids: CASSPAARGHEQYF. In DNA form, the CDR3 reads TGCGCCAGCAGCCCAGCTGCGAGAGGCCACGAGCAGTACTTC.

The chain employs TRBV13 and TRBJ1-1; no reliable D call. The germline V gene has CDR1 PRHDT and CDR2 FYEKMQ (reference sequence). Trimming took off 3 bases at V and 4 bases at J, with 3 bases between the two ends. The CDR3 spans 11 residues. CDR3 nucleotide sequence: TGTGCCAGCAGCTTCTCCACTGAAGCTTTCTTT. Translated, it gives CASSFSTEAFF.